The present entry profiles one TCR beta chain with its context. Antigen: not known. Sequencing used immunoSEQ multiplex PCR; TCRdb keeps in-frame clones, though not all of them. The repertoire holds 30,000 to 35,000 clones, with 90% to 97% as singletons. This specimen comes from a study of monozygotic twins with cystic fibrosis. Study context: Library input was about 3.3 micrograms of fragmented DNA, with approximately 16 PCR cycles.

Points from the study as a whole: Unrelated CF individuals shared fewer identical clonotypes than monozygotic CF twins.

V was trimmed by 6 bases and J by 3 bases, leaving 15 bases between them. The CDR3 covers 14 residues. Per the germline V gene, CDR1 is LNHDA and CDR2 is SQIVND (reference sequence). Sequencing used blood. J is TRBJ2-7 and V is TRBV19; D possibly corresponds to TRBD2 (5 bases). This TCR came from a girl aged 2 to 9 with cystic fibrosis. The CDR3 loop is CASRKRPGNYEQYF. Written as DNA, the CDR3 is TGTGCCAGTAGAAAGAGACCGGGAAACTACGAGCAGTACTTC. Using reference TRBV19 and TRBJ2-7 for the parts outside the CDR3, the full variable domain is DGGITQSPKYLFRKEGQNVTLSCEQNLNHDAMYWYRQDPGQGLRLIYYSQIVNDFQKGDIAEGYSVSREKKESFPLTVTSAQKNPTAFYLCASRKRPGNYEQYFGPGTRLTVT.